Each of the 9 T cell receptor beta chains below was sequenced from the same sample in a study of yellow fever vaccine responses in identical twins. TCRdb ran MiXCR on the RT-PCR reads and lists one entry per CDR3 protein. The top ten hold over 1.5% of the sample, which has about 2,800 distinct CDR3 sequences, about 90% seen once. Specimen: T cells from blood (PBMCs), unsorted or a sorted subset (not recorded which), collected before or after yellow fever vaccination (not recorded which). The source of these receptors is a female donor who received the yellow fever vaccine.

The genes are TRBV2 and TRBJ2-7, with 8 bases aligning to TRBD2. Per germline, CDR1 SNHLY and CDR2 FYNNEI. The V gene end was trimmed by 6 bases and the J gene end by 0 bases; junction bases not matched to a gene: 4. The CDR3 is 14 amino acids. The CDR3 DNA reads TGTGCCAGCAGCCTTAGCGGGGTCTCCTACGAGCAGTACTTC. It specifies CASSLSGVSYEQYF.

J is TRBJ1-3 and V is TRBV2; D is unresolved. In germline, CDR1 is SNHLY, CDR2 FYNNEI. Trimming pared 3 bases from V and 4 bases from J, leaving 10 bases between. This CDR3 contains 14 residues. The CDR3 DNA reads TGTGCCAGCAGTGATCACATTCTGGGAAACACCATATATTTT. This sequence encodes CASSDHILGNTIYF.

The chain couples TRBV5-1 to TRBJ1-5; 8 bases fit TRBD1. Germline V gene data show CDR1 as SGHRS and CDR2 as YFSETQ. The CDR3 totals 14 residues. The ends lost 5 bases at V and 6 bases at J; junction bases unmatched: 7. The CDR3 loop is CASSLTGVGQPQHF. CDR3 in DNA: TGCGCCAGCAGTTTGACAGGGGTCGGTCAGCCCCAGCATTTT.

The V and J genes are TRBV28 and TRBJ1-4; D is possibly TRBD1 (6 bases). The V gene lost 2 bases and the J gene lost 7 bases, with 8 bases spanning the gap. The CDR3 covers 13 residues. Germline V gene data show CDR1 as MDHEN and CDR2 as SYDVKM. The CDR3 DNA follows: TGTGCCAGCAGTTTACAGGGGAGTGAAAAACTGTTTTTT. Translation gives CASSLQGSEKLFF.

This sequence joins TRBV20-1 and TRBJ1-2; tentatively, D is TRBD1 (5 bases). In germline, CDR1 is DFQATT, CDR2 SNEGSKA (reference sequence). V was trimmed by 0 bases and J by 7 bases, leaving 9 bases between them. This CDR3 region has 12 residues. CDR3: CSARDLGGGYTF. CDR3 nucleotides: TGCAGTGCTAGAGATCTTGGGGGTGGCTACACCTTC.

The rearrangement uses TRBV10-3 and TRBJ1-2; TRBD1 is a possible D gene (6 bases). The V end lost 6 bases, the J end lost 4 bases, and 15 bases lay between the germline ends. The germline gives CDR1 ENHRY, CDR2 SYGVKD. CDR3 length: 14 amino acids. CDR3 residues: CAIRDSLWGYGYTF. CDR3 in DNA: TGTGCCATCAGGGACAGCCTTTGGGGCTATGGCTACACCTTC.

The count of this clonotype is one. The V and J genes are TRBV6-1 and TRBJ2-5; D unresolved. The CDR3 covers 13 residues. Deletions cut 5 bases from V and 3 bases from J, with 10 bases between. Germline CDR1 MNHNS, CDR2 SASEGT. This chain's CDR3 is CASSPDLEETQYF. Here the CDR3 DNA reads TGTGCCAGCAGTCCAGACCTCGAAGAGACCCAGTACTTC.

The chain links TRBV29-1 to TRBJ2-7, with TRBD1 matching 10 bases. CDR3 length equals 11 residues. Germline CDR1 and CDR2: SQVTM and ANQGSEA. The CDR3 bases are TGCAACGGGACAGGGGTGTACGAGCAGTACGTC. The encoded protein is CNGTGVYEQYV.

The V and J genes are TRBV29-1 and TRBJ1-2, with TRBD1 as a possible D gene (5 bases). V was shortened by 6 bases and J by 3 bases, with 14 bases between the two germline ends. Germline loops: CDR1 SQVTM, CDR2 ANQGSEA. CDR3 length equals 13 residues. The CDR3 spells CSVGERVDYGYTF. The CDR3 DNA sequence: TGCAGCGTGGGGGAGCGGGTTGACTATGGCTACACCTTC.